The 15 T cell receptor beta chains below all came from one sample that was sequenced in a study of identical twins. TCRdb redid the calling of the 5' RACE reads with MiXCR, one entry per CDR3 protein. The repertoire consists of around 1.7 million distinct CDR3 sequences, with roughly a third occurring once and the leading ten covering about 0.27%. The sequenced sample consisted of cord blood. All receptors derive from a newborn girl in good health.

J is TRBJ1-1 and V is TRBV20-1; a possible D gene is TRBD1 (5 bases). Trimming pared 1 base from V and 2 bases from J, leaving 14 bases between. The germline CDR1 and CDR2 sequences are DFQATT and SNEGSKA (reference sequence). This CDR3 is built from 15 residues. CDR3 in DNA: TGCAGTGCTAGAGGGTGGGACGGACAAAACACTGAAGCTTTCTTT. Its protein product is CSARGWDGQNTEAFF.

The chain recombines TRBV29-1 with TRBJ1-1, with 8 bases lining up with TRBD1. With 4 bases clipped from V and 5 bases from J, the junction kept 12 bases outside the gene matches. The CDR3 is 15 residues long. Germline loops: CDR1 SQVTM, CDR2 ANQGSEA. In DNA, the CDR3 is TGCAGCGTTGCAGGGGGCTTTAAAGGGTTAACTGAAGCTTTCTTT. Amino acids: CSVAGGFKGLTEAFF. Combining the CDR3 with reference TRBV29-1 and TRBJ1-1 gives the whole variable domain SAVISQKPSRDICQRGTSLTIQCQVDSQVTMMFWYRQQPGQSLTLIATANQGSEATYESGFVIDKFPISRPNLTFSTLTVSNMSPEDSSIYLCSVAGGFKGLTEAFFGQGTRLTVV.

This clonotype was seen a few times. The rearrangement uses TRBV21-1 and TRBJ2-1. TRBV21-1 is deemed a pseudogene. This CDR3 has 12 amino acids. The chain's CDR3 is CASSKGNDEQFF. CDR3 in DNA: TGTGCCAGCAGCAAAGGGAACGATGAGCAGTTCTTC.

This clonotype was detected only a few times. This sequence joins TRBV7-9 and TRBJ1-1; maybe TRBD1 (5 bases). This CDR3 has 14 amino acids. Trimming pared 2 bases from V and 6 bases from J, leaving 13 bases between. Germline CDR1 is SEHNR and CDR2 is FQNEAQ (reference sequence). The CDR3 is CASSLPTGAAEAFF. CDR3 in DNA: TGTGCCAGCAGCTTACCCACCGGGGCCGCTGAAGCTTTCTTT.

This clonotype was detected ten times or more. The gene calls are TRBV29-1 and TRBJ2-1, with no clear D. V shed 0 bases and J shed 8 bases, with 11 bases lying between them. The germline gives CDR1 SQVTM, CDR2 ANQGSEA. There are 13 residues in the CDR3. CDR3 sequence: CSVEDGLYDEQFF. CDR3 DNA sequence: TGCAGCGTTGAAGATGGGTTGTATGATGAGCAGTTCTTC.

The chain recombines TRBV19 with TRBJ1-2, with D possibly matching TRBD1 (6 bases). This CDR3 spans 15 amino acids. Germline CDR1 is LNHDA and CDR2 is SQIVND (reference sequence). Trimming cost V 2 bases and J 8 bases, with 18 bases left between them. The CDR3 sequence: CASSIPSNTGNGYTF. In nucleotides, the CDR3 is TGTGCCAGTAGTATACCCTCCAACACAGGGAACGGCTACACCTTC.

Notes on this clonotype: The junction departs from germline at one end; a sequencing error may be responsible. The gene calls are TRBV5-1 and TRBJ2-7, with 8 bases matching TRBD2. CDR1 and CDR2 (germline): SGHRS, YFSETQ. The CDR3 totals 15 residues. CDR3 protein: CASSLEGTSIYERYF. The CDR3 DNA reads TGCGCCAGCAGCTTGGAGGGGACTAGTATATACGAGCGGTACTTC.

This chain uses TRBV4-1 with TRBJ2-7; 10 bases map to TRBD1. V trimming: 2 bases; J trimming: 4 bases; junction bases outside the gene matches: 5. CDR3 length: 15 amino acids. The germline V gene has CDR1 MGHRA and CDR2 YSYEKL. This CDR3 reads CASSQYGTGVYEQYF. The DNA of the CDR3 is TGCGCCAGCAGCCAATATGGGACAGGGGTGTACGAGCAGTACTTC.

The chain links TRBV9 to TRBJ2-3, with 8 nucleotides matching TRBD2. This CDR3 spans 15 amino acids. J gave up 3 bases and V 2 bases, and 5 bases lay outside the gene matches. Germline CDR1 and CDR2: SGDLS and YYNGEE. Here the CDR3 reads CASSVGRVETDTQYF. CDR3 coding DNA: TGTGCCAGCAGCGTCGGGAGGGTGGAGACAGATACGCAGTATTTT.

This chain joins TRBV12-3 or TRBV12-4 and TRBJ2-1, with unresolved D. The germline V and J ends were trimmed by 3 bases and 9 bases, with 9 bases remaining between them. The CDR3 has 12 residues. The CDR3 nucleotides read TGTGCCAGCAGTTTCCGCGCCGCTGAGCAGTTCTTC. This codes for CASSFRAAEQFF.

The chain couples TRBV27 to TRBJ2-5; 7 nucleotides align to TRBD1. After removal of 4 bases from V and 0 bases from J, the junction contained 8 bases not matched to a gene. The CDR3 is 16 residues long. CDR1 is MNHEY, CDR2 SMNVEV, per germline (reference sequence). The CDR3: CASSSDREGYQETQYF. CDR3 DNA: TGTGCCAGCAGTTCCGACAGGGAAGGGTACCAAGAGACCCAGTACTTC.

The V and J genes are TRBV7-3 and TRBJ2-3, with 12 bases fitting TRBD2. The CDR3 is 16 amino acids. Looked up from germline, CDR1 is SGHTA and CDR2 is FQGTGA. Trimming at V came to 1 base and at J to 6 bases, leaving 5 bases not matched to a gene. The CDR3: CASSLNLAGGQDTQYF. The DNA of the CDR3 is TGTGCCAGCAGCTTAAACCTAGCGGGGGGGCAGGATACGCAGTATTTT.

The chain joins TRBV4-2 to TRBJ2-1; D gene uncertain. This CDR3 contains 17 residues. The germline V gene encodes CDR1 LGHNA and CDR2 YNFKEQ. Trimming took off 3 bases at V and 0 bases at J, with 15 bases between the two ends. DNA for the CDR3: TGTGCCAGCAGCCAGCCTGGTGGCGCGAGCTCCTACAATGAGCAGTTCTTC. It is translated as CASSQPGGASSYNEQFF.

This chain connects TRBV27 to TRBJ2-1, with no clear D. Germline lookup yields CDR1 MNHEY and CDR2 SMNVEV (reference sequence). This CDR3 is 14 amino acids long. Between the trimmed V and J ends, which lost 0 bases and 6 bases, there was a span of 9 bases. The CDR3 region has the DNA TGTGCCAGCAGTTTATCGATTGGAGTCAATGAGCAGTTCTTC. This encodes CASSLSIGVNEQFF.

This rearrangement joins TRBV3-1 to TRBJ2-2; D remains ambiguous. V gave up 2 bases and J gave up 0 bases, with 10 bases separating them. The CDR3 totals 16 residues. The germline V gene encodes CDR1 LGHDT and CDR2 YNNKEL (reference sequence). This CDR3 is CASSQFLGSNTGELFF. DNA for the CDR3: TGTGCCAGCAGCCAATTTTTAGGGTCGAACACCGGGGAGCTGTTTTTT.